This T cell receptor beta chain was identified during a study of T cell changes during pregnancy in multiple sclerosis (dated by TCRdb to the late 2010s). In terms of the full investigation: Changes in the T cell repertoire over the course of pregnancy were examined in this study in women with multiple sclerosis.

V loses 6 bases at its end and J loses 5 bases; junction bases beyond the gene matches: 7. As encoded in the germline V gene (reference sequence), CDR1 is MNHEY while CDR2 is SMNVEV. The CDR3, cysteine through phenylalanine, is 14 amino acids long. CDR3 DNA only is kept here, 42 bases in frame from base 1. Library prep was done by the immunoSEQ multiplex PCR assay. In TCRdb, the immuneACCESS table is reduced to in-frame sequences with V and J assigned. These tables do not hold every clone; where another copy was compared, an unresolved V gene accounts for under half, and the others remain unexplained. In all, the sample holds approximately 46,000 clones, and approximately 91% of those were seen once. The ten largest account for roughly 9% of the sample. This clone was observed a single time. Its antigen remains undetermined. Base qualities were left out, and no much larger clone turns up one base away.

This receptor was taken from a female donor with multiple sclerosis, enrolled in a pregnancy study. The input for sequencing was CD8+ T cells from peripheral blood mononuclear cells, taken after pregnancy. The sequence is built from TRBV27 and TRBJ2-3; 8 bases in the junction line up with TRBD2. The DNA sequence follows: TGTGCCAGCAGCCCCAGCGGGGGACGAGATACGCAGTATTTT. It translates as CASSPSGGRDTQYF.